One and the same sample provided the 7 T cell receptor beta chains below, sequenced in a study of cytomegalovirus exposure and HLA in healthy donors. This PCR relied on a set of 60 Vbeta primers and 13 Jbeta primers. The protocol was immunoSEQ multiplex PCR, while the TCRdb copy is restricted to in-frame clones and leaves out a portion. In the table there are about 120,000 clones, around 85% of which are singletons. The sequenced material came from PBMCs. The receptors originated from a man younger than 40 in good health and CMV-seronegative.

This chain connects TRBV25-1 to TRBJ1-1; D may be TRBD1 (6 bases). CDR1 and CDR2 from the germline V gene are MGHDK and SYGVNS. Trimming left V 4 bases short and J 5 bases short, with 17 bases between. The CDR3 spans 15 residues. CDR3 DNA: TGTGCCAGCAGTGCCGCAGAGGGGGGAGGGACTGAAGCTTTCTTT. This gives the protein CASSAAEGGGTEAFF.

The rearrangement links TRBV6-5 to TRBJ2-5; maybe TRBD2 (5 bases). Germline V gives CDR1 MNHEY, CDR2 SVGAGI. The CDR3 is 13 residues long. The V end was cut by 2 bases, the J end by 5 bases, with 9 bases between. The CDR3: CASSYRPGETQYF. The DNA for the CDR3 is TGTGCCAGCAGTTACCGCCCGGGGGAGACCCAGTACTTC.

This clone turned up a few times. The chain uses TRBV7-2 and TRBJ2-4, with 10 nucleotides matching TRBD2. There are 15 residues in the CDR3. The germline CDR1 and CDR2 sequences are SGHTA and FQGNSA. V shed 5 bases, J shed 3 bases, and the junction held 4 bases outside the gene matches. The CDR3 loop is CASSPWTSGKNIQYF. The CDR3 coding sequence is TGTGCCAGCAGCCCCTGGACTAGCGGCAAAAACATTCAGTACTTC.

The rearrangement joins TRBV27 to TRBJ1-2; 12 bases map to TRBD1. Trimming removed 8 bases from V and 5 bases from J; junction bases left unmatched: 9. The germline V gene has CDR1 MNHEY and CDR2 SMNVEV (reference sequence). There are 15 residues in the CDR3. The CDR3 region is CASGTGGPSGYGYTF. The CDR3 nucleotides read TGTGCCAGCGGGACAGGGGGCCCATCGGGGTATGGCTACACCTTC.

The genes are TRBV30 and TRBJ2-5, with 8 bases fitting TRBD1. J gave up 4 bases and V 3 bases, and 22 bases lay outside the gene matches. Germline assignment: CDR1 GTSNPN and CDR2 SVGIG (reference sequence). This CDR3 spans 19 amino acids. DNA for the CDR3: TGTGCCTGGAGGATCCCAGTGGCAGGGGGCACCCAGTTCGGAGAGACCCAGTACTTC. Protein sequence: CAWRIPVAGGTQFGETQYF.

J is TRBJ2-5 and V is TRBV5-4; perhaps TRBD2 as D (6 bases). The assigned J gene may be wrong: the sequence end matches TRBJ2-7 better. Germline V CDR1 and CDR2: SGHNT, YYREEE (reference sequence). The CDR3 runs to 14 residues. The CDR3 coding sequence is TGTGCCAGCAGCTTGGCCGGGGGAAACTACGAGCAGTACTTC. Residues: CASSLAGGNYEQYF.

The chain links TRBV4-3 to TRBJ2-6; D is unclear. Germline lookup yields CDR1 LGHNA and CDR2 YSLEER. This CDR3 contains 16 residues. V was clipped by 0 bases and J by 3 bases, with 9 bases between them. CDR3 sequence reads: CASSQDSANGANVLTF. The DNA for the CDR3 is TGCGCCAGCAGCCAAGATAGTGCAAATGGGGCCAACGTCCTGACTTTC.